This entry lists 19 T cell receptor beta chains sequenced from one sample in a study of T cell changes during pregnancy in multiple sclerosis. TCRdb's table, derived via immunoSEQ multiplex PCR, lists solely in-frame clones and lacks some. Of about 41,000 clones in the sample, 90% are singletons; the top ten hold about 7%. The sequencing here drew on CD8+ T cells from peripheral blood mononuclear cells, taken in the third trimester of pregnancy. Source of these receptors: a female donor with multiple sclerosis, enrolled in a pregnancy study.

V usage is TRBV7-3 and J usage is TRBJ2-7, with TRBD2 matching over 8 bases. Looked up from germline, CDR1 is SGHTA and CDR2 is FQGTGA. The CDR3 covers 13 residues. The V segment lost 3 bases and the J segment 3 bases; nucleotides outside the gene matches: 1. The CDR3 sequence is CASSFTSGYEQYF. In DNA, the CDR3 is TGTGCCAGCAGCTTTACTAGCGGCTACGAGCAGTACTTC. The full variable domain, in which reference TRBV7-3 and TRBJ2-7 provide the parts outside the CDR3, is GAGVSQTPSNKVTEKGKYVELRCDPISGHTALYWYRQSLGQGPEFLIYFQGTGAADDSGLPNDRFFAVRPEGSVSTLKIQRTERGDSAVYLCASSFTSGYEQYFGPGTRLTVT.

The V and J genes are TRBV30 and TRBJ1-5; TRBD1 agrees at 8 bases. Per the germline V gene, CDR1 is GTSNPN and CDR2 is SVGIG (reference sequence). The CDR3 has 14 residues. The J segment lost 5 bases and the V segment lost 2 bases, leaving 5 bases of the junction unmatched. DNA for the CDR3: TGTGCCTGGAGTTCACAGGGGGGGTATCAGCCCCAGCATTTT. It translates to CAWSSQGGYQPQHF.

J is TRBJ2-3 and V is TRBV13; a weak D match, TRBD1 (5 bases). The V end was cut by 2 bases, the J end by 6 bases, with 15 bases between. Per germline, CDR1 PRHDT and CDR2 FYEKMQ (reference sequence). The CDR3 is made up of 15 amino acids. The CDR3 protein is CASSLYARVLDTQYF. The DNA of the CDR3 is TGTGCCAGCAGCTTATATGCCAGGGTATTGGATACGCAGTATTTT. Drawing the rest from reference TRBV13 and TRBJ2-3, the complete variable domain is AAGVIQSPRHLIKEKRETATLKCYPIPRHDTVYWYQQGPGQDPQFLISFYEKMQSDKGSIPDRFSAQQFSDYHSELNMSSLELGDSALYFCASSLYARVLDTQYFGPGTRLTVL.

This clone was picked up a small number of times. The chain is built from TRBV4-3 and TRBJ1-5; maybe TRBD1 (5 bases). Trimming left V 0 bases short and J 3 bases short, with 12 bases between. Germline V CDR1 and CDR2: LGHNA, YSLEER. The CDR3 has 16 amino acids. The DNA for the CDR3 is TGCGCCAGCAGCCAAGAAGAGGTAGGGGACAATCAGCCCCAGCATTTT. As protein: CASSQEEVGDNQPQHF.

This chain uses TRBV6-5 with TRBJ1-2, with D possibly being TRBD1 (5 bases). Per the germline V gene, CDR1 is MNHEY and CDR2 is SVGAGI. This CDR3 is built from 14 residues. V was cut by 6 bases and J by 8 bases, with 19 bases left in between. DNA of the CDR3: TGTGCCAGCAGCTCCACAGCCCTGGGGCGAGGCTACACCTTC. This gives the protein CASSSTALGRGYTF.

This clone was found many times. CDR3 DNA: TGTGCCTGGAGTGTGGGGAGGGACGTCCACGAGCAGTACTTC. Protein product: CAWSVGRDVHEQYF. The chain combines TRBV30 with TRBJ2-7, with TRBD2 matching over 7 bases. The ends lost 0 bases at V and 5 bases at J; junction bases unmatched: 7. The CDR3 is 14 amino acids. The germline V gene encodes CDR1 GTSNPN and CDR2 SVGIG (reference sequence).

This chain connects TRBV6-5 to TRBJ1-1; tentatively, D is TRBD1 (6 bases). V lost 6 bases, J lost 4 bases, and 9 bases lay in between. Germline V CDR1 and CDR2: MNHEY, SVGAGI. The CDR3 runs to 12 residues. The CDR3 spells CASSHRVTEAFF. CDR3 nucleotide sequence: TGTGCCAGCAGCCACAGGGTCACTGAAGCTTTCTTT.

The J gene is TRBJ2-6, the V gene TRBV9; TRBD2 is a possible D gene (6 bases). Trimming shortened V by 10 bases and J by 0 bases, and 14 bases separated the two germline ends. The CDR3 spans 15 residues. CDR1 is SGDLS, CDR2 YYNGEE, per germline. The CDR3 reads CARWDSNSGANVLTF. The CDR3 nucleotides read TGTGCCCGCTGGGACTCGAACTCTGGGGCCAACGTCCTGACTTTC.

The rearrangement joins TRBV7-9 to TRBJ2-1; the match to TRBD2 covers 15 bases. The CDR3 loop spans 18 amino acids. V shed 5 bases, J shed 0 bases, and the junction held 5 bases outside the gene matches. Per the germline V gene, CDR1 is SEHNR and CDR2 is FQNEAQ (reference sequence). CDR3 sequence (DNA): TGTGCCAGCAGCCCAGGACTAGCGGGGGGGAGCTCCTACAATGAGCAGTTCTTC. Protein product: CASSPGLAGGSSYNEQFF.

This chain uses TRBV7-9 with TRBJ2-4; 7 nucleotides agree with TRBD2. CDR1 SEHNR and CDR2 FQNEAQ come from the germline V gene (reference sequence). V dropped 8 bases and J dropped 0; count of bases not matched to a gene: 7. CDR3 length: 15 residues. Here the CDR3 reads CASDGGNLAKNIQYF. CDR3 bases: TGTGCCAGCGACGGGGGGAACCTAGCCAAAAACATTCAGTACTTC.

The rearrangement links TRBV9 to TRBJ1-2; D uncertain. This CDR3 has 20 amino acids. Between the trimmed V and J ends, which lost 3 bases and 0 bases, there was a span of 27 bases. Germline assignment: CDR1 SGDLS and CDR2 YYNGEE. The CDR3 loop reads CASSGAHSEHPLLPNYGYTF. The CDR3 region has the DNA TGTGCCAGCAGCGGGGCCCACTCAGAGCATCCCTTACTCCCTAACTATGGCTACACCTTC.

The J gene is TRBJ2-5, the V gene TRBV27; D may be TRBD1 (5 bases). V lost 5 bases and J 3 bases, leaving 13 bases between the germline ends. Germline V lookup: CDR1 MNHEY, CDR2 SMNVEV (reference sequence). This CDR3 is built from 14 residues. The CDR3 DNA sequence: TGTGCCAGCAGTCCCACCCAGGGTAAAGAGACCCAGTACTTC. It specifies CASSPTQGKETQYF.

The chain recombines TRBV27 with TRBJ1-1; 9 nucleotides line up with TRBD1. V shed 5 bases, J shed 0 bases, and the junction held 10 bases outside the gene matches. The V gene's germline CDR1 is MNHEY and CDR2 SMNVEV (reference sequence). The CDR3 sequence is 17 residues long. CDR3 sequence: CASSLNNRGRMNTEAFF. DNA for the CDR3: TGTGCCAGCAGTCTAAATAACAGGGGGCGCATGAACACTGAAGCTTTCTTT.

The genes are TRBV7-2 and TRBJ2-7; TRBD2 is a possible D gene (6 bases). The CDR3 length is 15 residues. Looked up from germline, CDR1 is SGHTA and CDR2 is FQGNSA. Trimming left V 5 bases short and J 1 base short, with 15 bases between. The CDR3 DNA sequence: TGTGCCAGCAGCGCAGAGGCTAGCGTGTCCTACGAGCAGTACTTC. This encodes CASSAEASVSYEQYF.

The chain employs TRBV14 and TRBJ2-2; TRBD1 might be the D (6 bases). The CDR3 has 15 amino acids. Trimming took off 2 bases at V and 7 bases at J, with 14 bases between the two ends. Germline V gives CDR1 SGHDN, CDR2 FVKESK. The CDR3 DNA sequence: TGTGCCAGCAGCCAATCCGACAGGAGGATCGGGGAGCTGTTTTTT. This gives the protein CASSQSDRRIGELFF.

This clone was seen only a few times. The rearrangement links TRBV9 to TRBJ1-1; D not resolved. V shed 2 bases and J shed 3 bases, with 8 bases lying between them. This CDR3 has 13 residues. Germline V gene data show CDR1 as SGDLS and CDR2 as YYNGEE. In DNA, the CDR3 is TGTGCCAGCAGCGTTTACACCTACACTGAAGCTTTCTTT. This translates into CASSVYTYTEAFF.

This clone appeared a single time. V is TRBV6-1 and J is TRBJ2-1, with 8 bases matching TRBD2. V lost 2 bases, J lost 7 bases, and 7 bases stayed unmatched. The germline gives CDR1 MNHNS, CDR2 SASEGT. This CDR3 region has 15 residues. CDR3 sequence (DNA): TGTGCCAGCAGTGAATACAGCGGGAGTAGTAATGAGCAGTTCTTC. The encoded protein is CASSEYSGSSNEQFF.

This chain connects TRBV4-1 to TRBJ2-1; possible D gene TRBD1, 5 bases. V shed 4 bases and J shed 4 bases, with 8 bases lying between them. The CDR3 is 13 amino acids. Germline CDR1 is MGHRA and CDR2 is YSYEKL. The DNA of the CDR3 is TGCGCCAGCAGCCCCCAGGGTTACAATGAGCAGTTCTTC. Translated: CASSPQGYNEQFF.

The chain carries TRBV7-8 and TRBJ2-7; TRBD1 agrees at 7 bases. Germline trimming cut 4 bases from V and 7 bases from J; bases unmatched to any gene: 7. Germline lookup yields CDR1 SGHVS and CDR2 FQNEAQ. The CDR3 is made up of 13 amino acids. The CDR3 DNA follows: TGTGCCAGCAGCTCCGACAGGGTTTGGGAGCAGTACTTC. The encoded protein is CASSSDRVWEQYF.